The next 20 T cell receptor beta chains were all read from a single sample in a study of OX40 agonist ivuxolimab in advanced cancers. Data came from immunoSEQ multiplex PCR; TCRdb stores just in-frame clones and leaves some out. The top ten clones hold about 0.29% of a sample with approximately 91,000 clones, 87% of them seen once. The sample here was CD4+ or CD8+ T cells sorted from blood, taken in a trial of the OX40 agonist ivuxolimab. These receptors were collected from an adult with an advanced solid tumor such as melanoma, head and neck, liver or kidney cancer.

This sequence joins TRBV7-8 and TRBJ2-7; 10 nucleotides align to TRBD2. The CDR3 is made up of 20 amino acids. V lost 0 bases, J lost 6 bases, and 20 bases stayed unmatched. Germline CDR1 and CDR2: SGHVS and FQNEAQ. DNA of the CDR3: TGTGCCAGCAGCTTAGCGCGTTTAGCGGGGGGAACGGGGGACTACGGCGAGCAGTACTTC. Translation: CASSLARLAGGTGDYGEQYF.

This clone showed up just a few times. V usage is TRBV19 and J usage is TRBJ1-6, with 10 bases that match TRBD1. The germline gives CDR1 LNHDA, CDR2 SQIVND (reference sequence). The CDR3 is 15 residues long. V shed 5 bases, J shed 14 bases, and the junction held 12 bases outside the gene matches. CDR3 coding DNA: TGTGCCAGTAGTGCCCCGGGACAGGGGATTTGGACCCTCCACTTT. This sequence encodes CASSAPGQGIWTLHF.

V is TRBV18 and J is TRBJ1-1, with 7 positions matching TRBD1. V dropped 2 bases and J dropped 5; count of bases not matched to a gene: 11. The CDR3 sequence is 16 residues long. Germline V gene data show CDR1 as KGHSH and CDR2 as LQKENI. In DNA, the CDR3 is TGTGCCAGCTCACCAGAGGTCAGGGGGTTTAATACTGAAGCTTTCTTT. This gives the protein CASSPEVRGFNTEAFF.

This rearrangement joins TRBV4-2 to TRBJ2-2, with TRBD2 identical over 12 bases. The ends lost 5 bases at V and 0 bases at J; junction bases unmatched: 7. Germline CDR1 LGHNA, CDR2 YNFKEQ. CDR3 length equals 18 residues. The CDR3 nucleotides are TGTGCCAGCAGCACCCAGACTAGCGGGGGAGCGAACACCGGGGAGCTGTTTTTT. As protein: CASSTQTSGGANTGELFF.

V and J are TRBV6-4 and TRBJ1-6, with unresolved D. The CDR3 length is 14 residues. The V end was cut by 8 bases, the J end by 3 bases, with 11 bases between. Germline lookup yields CDR1 MRHNA and CDR2 SNTAGT. The chain's CDR3 is CASGEGSYNSPLHF. DNA for the CDR3: TGTGCCAGCGGCGAAGGGAGCTATAATTCACCCCTCCACTTT.

The chain combines TRBV19 with TRBJ1-3; a weak D match, TRBD1 (6 bases). Germline V gene sequence: CDR1 LNHDA, CDR2 SQIVND (reference sequence). The V and J ends lost 5 bases and 0 bases respectively, with 11 bases between them. The CDR3 has 15 amino acids. DNA of the CDR3: TGTGCCAGTAGTGCCGCGGACAGCTCTGGAAACACCATATATTTT. Protein: CASSAADSSGNTIYF.

The chain uses TRBV19 and TRBJ2-1; 7 nucleotides agree with TRBD2. Germline CDR1 reads LNHDA; CDR2 reads SQIVND (reference sequence). The CDR3 loop spans 14 amino acids. J was trimmed by 7 bases and V by 8 bases; bases with no gene match: 11. The CDR3 nucleotides read TGTGCCAGTTGCTCTCGCGGGGGAGGGAATGAGCAGTTCTTC. The encoded protein is CASCSRGGGNEQFF.

The rearrangement joins TRBV25-1 to TRBJ2-2, with 8 bases that match TRBD2. This CDR3 spans 14 amino acids. Germline CDR1 MGHDK, CDR2 SYGVNS. The trim removed 7 bases at V and 4 bases at J, leaving 5 bases unmatched. The CDR3 nucleotides are TGTGCCAGCACCGGGGGGGGTGGCACCGGGGAGCTGTTTTTT. This encodes CASTGGGGTGELFF.

The genes are TRBV7-2 and TRBJ1-3, with D possibly being TRBD1 (5 bases). This CDR3 has 15 amino acids. Germline lookup yields CDR1 SGHTA and CDR2 FQGNSA. V dropped 5 bases and J dropped 2 bases, with 13 bases sitting between them. The CDR3 sequence is CASSPRPGPGNTIYF. The CDR3 nucleotides are TGTGCCAGCAGCCCACGCCCGGGACCTGGAAACACCATATATTTT.

V gene TRBV5-1 combines with J gene TRBJ2-3, with a weak D call TRBD2 (6 bases). Germline loops: CDR1 SGHRS, CDR2 YFSETQ. V was shortened by 0 bases and J by 2 bases, with 16 bases between the two germline ends. The CDR3 length is 17 residues. The CDR3 DNA reads TGCGCCAGCAGCTTGGCTTCGGGGGTTGGCTCCACAGATACGCAGTATTTT. Amino acid sequence: CASSLASGVGSTDTQYF.

The J gene is TRBJ2-2, the V gene TRBV7-3; weak D call: TRBD1 (6 bases). The CDR3 consists of 16 residues. V was clipped by 0 bases and J by 2 bases, with 10 bases between them. Germline assignment: CDR1 SGHTA and CDR2 FQGTGA. The CDR3 region is CASSLTGQTNTGELFF. CDR3 bases: TGTGCCAGCAGCTTAACTGGACAGACAAACACCGGGGAGCTGTTTTTT.

The gene calls are TRBV30 and TRBJ1-5, with D perhaps TRBD1 (5 bases). V lost 4 bases and J lost 0, with 16 bases in between. Germline CDR1 is GTSNPN and CDR2 is SVGIG (reference sequence). The CDR3 consists of 16 residues. DNA for the CDR3: TGTGCCTGGACCGACGGGGGGGGGAATAGCAATCAGCCCCAGCATTTT. Its protein is CAWTDGGGNSNQPQHF.

The chain links TRBV25-1 to TRBJ2-2; either TRBD1 or TRBD2 may supply D (5 bases each). This CDR3 is built from 13 residues. The germline CDR1 and CDR2 sequences are MGHDK and SYGVNS. V lost 1 base and J lost 5, with 5 bases in between. The CDR3 DNA is TGTGCCAGCAGTGAATGGGGGACCGGGGAGCTGTTTTTT. As protein: CASSEWGTGELFF.

The chain recombines TRBV10-3 with TRBJ2-5; 13 bases align to TRBD2. Germline trimming cut 8 bases from V and 0 bases from J; bases unmatched to any gene: 9. The CDR3 has 17 amino acids. Germline CDR1 ENHRY, CDR2 SYGVKD. CDR3 DNA sequence: TGTGCCATCGGGGGGTTGGGGACTAGCGGGGACCAAGAGACCCAGTACTTC. Translation: CAIGGLGTSGDQETQYF.

V is TRBV6-1 and J is TRBJ1-5; D is uncertain. The germline V and J ends were trimmed by 8 bases and 1 base, with 12 bases remaining between them. The CDR3 is 14 amino acids. Germline CDR1 MNHNS, CDR2 SASEGT. This chain's CDR3 is CASGRVESNQPQHF. The CDR3 DNA sequence: TGTGCCAGCGGCCGGGTTGAGAGCAATCAGCCCCAGCATTTT.

The chain uses TRBV4-3 and TRBJ1-4; TRBD1 agrees at 10 bases. From germline, CDR1 is LGHNA and CDR2 YSLEER. J was trimmed by 7 bases and V by 0 bases; bases with no gene match: 5. This CDR3 contains 16 residues. For the CDR3, the DNA is TGCGCCAGCAGCCAAGAGGGGACAGGGGTTGGTGAAAAACTGTTTTTT. Translating it yields CASSQEGTGVGEKLFF.

The V gene is TRBV7-8, the J gene TRBJ1-5, with a possible D match to TRBD1 (6 bases). This CDR3 comprises 14 residues. The ends were cut back, 6 bases at V and 1 base at J, with 10 bases in the middle. The germline V gene encodes CDR1 SGHVS and CDR2 FQNEAQ. In nucleotides, the CDR3 is TGTGCCAGCAGTTTACAGGGAAGCAATCAGCCCCAGCATTTT. As protein: CASSLQGSNQPQHF.

The V and J genes are TRBV19 and TRBJ1-5; no reliable D call. The CDR3 extends over 15 amino acids. Germline assignment: CDR1 LNHDA and CDR2 SQIVND (reference sequence). The ends were cut back, 1 base at V and 2 bases at J, with 9 bases in the middle. The CDR3 nucleotides read TGTGCCAGTAGTATAGCCGGCTCCCGCAATCAGCCCCAGCATTTT. It yields the protein CASSIAGSRNQPQHF.

This chain joins TRBV7-6 and TRBJ2-7; 9 positions agree with TRBD1. The germline gives CDR1 SGHVS, CDR2 FNYEAQ. J lost 4 bases, V lost 3 bases, and 4 bases had no gene match. The CDR3 loop spans 14 amino acids. The CDR3 region is CASSFGQGSYEQYF. CDR3 bases: TGTGCCAGCAGCTTTGGACAGGGGTCTTACGAGCAGTACTTC.

The gene calls are TRBV6-1 and TRBJ2-7; possible D gene TRBD1, 6 bases. The CDR3 has 13 amino acids. Germline CDR1 reads MNHNS; CDR2 reads SASEGT. Trimming took 6 bases from V and 2 from J, leaving 11 bases between them. This chain's CDR3 is CASRTTGTYEQYF. The CDR3 DNA sequence: TGTGCCAGCAGGACCACAGGGACCTACGAGCAGTACTTC.